This paragraph covers one T cell receptor beta chain sequence. The antigen remains unidentified. The germline V and J ends were trimmed by 2 bases and 5 bases, with 9 bases remaining between them. The CDR3 is 14 residues long. From germline, CDR1 is MNHEY and CDR2 SMNVEV (reference sequence). The sample belongs to a study of cytomegalovirus exposure and HLA in healthy donors. It was with 60 Vbeta and 13 Jbeta primers that the PCR ran. Sequenced by immunoSEQ multiplex PCR; TCRdb stores in-frame clones only, minus some. The sample has approximately 100,000 clones; 71% are singletons. Findings and limits, study-wide: In all likelihood, a cluster of highly shared sequence variants was a sequencing artifact. TRBV6-2, TRBV6-3 and some other V segments were excluded as indistinguishable. The authors later found HLA-associated TCR beta chains more clonally expanded than equally common others.

The sequencing input was PBMCs. V gene TRBV27 combines with J gene TRBJ2-2; D remains ambiguous. This clonotype was sampled from a female donor in good health and CMV-seronegative. In nucleotides, the CDR3 is TGTGCCAGCAGTTTACGAGCCCTTACCGGGGAGCTGTTTTTT. The encoded protein is CASSLRALTGELFF.